Below, 9 T cell receptor beta chains from the same sample are listed, as sequenced in a study of blood T cells in healthy people across ages (dated by TCRdb to 2013 to 2016). Library prep was done by 5' RACE. Sequenced on an Illumina HiSeq 2500. A second PCR of about 6 to 11 cycles was performed with a sample-barcoded 5' primer and a J-beta primer mix. TCRdb's own reprocessing of the public reads used fastp at Q25 and MiXCR and kept productive beta chains. Each entry is one CDR3 protein sequence, shown with its most common DNA and genes. Across this sample there are about 780,000 distinct CDR3 sequences, with 46% seen only once. The top ten constitute roughly 20% of the sample. Sequenced sample: blood. The receptors come from a man aged 80 or over in good health.

The V call is TRBV20-1, the J call TRBJ2-1; D ambiguous. Germline V gene lookup returns CDR1 DFQATT and CDR2 SNEGSKA (reference sequence). The CDR3 length is 17 residues. V was trimmed by 5 bases and J by 0 bases, leaving 20 bases between them. In DNA form, the CDR3 reads TGCAGTGCTTCCTCCCCCATTAGCCGGAGCTCCTACAATGAGCAGTTCTTC. This encodes CSASSPISRSSYNEQFF.

This clonotype was counted only a few times. V gene TRBV20-1 combines with J gene TRBJ2-1; 7 bases match TRBD1. The CDR3 has 16 amino acids. CDR1 and CDR2 (germline): DFQATT, SNEGSKA (reference sequence). Trimming removed 1 base from V and 4 bases from J; junction bases left unmatched: 10. CDR3 sequence reads: CSARARNRGPYNEQFF. CDR3 coding DNA: TGCAGTGCTAGAGCTCGGAACAGGGGCCCATACAATGAGCAGTTCTTC.

The chain links TRBV16 to TRBJ1-4, with 11 positions matching TRBD1. V was pared by 4 bases and J by 7 bases, with 5 bases of the junction left unmatched. The CDR3 runs to 15 residues. Germline-derived CDR1 and CDR2 are KGHSY and FQNENV. The chain's CDR3 is CASSRTGTGGEKLFF. Written as DNA, the CDR3 is TGTGCCAGCAGCCGAACCGGGACAGGGGGTGAAAAACTGTTTTTT. The full variable domain, in which reference TRBV16 and TRBJ1-4 provide the parts outside the CDR3, is GEEVAQTPKHLVRGEGQKAKLYCAPIKGHSYVFWYQQVLKNEFKFLISFQNENVFDETGMPKERFSAKCLPNSPCSLEIQATKLEDSAVYFCASSRTGTGGEKLFFGSGTQLSVL.

The V gene is TRBV9, the J gene TRBJ2-7; D is unclear. Looked up from germline, CDR1 is SGDLS and CDR2 is YYNGEE. The CDR3 is 14 residues long. V lost 0 bases and J 3 bases, leaving 10 bases between the germline ends. The CDR3 DNA is TGTGCCAGCAGCGTAGTGGTCGGAGTCTACGAGCAGTACTTC. Protein product: CASSVVVGVYEQYF.

The V call is TRBV11-2, the J call TRBJ2-3, with D tentatively TRBD1 (5 bases). CDR1 SGHAT and CDR2 FQNNGV come from the germline V gene. V was cut by 1 base and J by 7 bases, with 12 bases left in between. The CDR3 sequence is 14 residues long. The CDR3 protein is CASSLVLGRNTQYF. The CDR3 nucleotides are TGTGCCAGCAGCTTAGTGCTGGGGCGGAATACGCAGTATTTT.

With respect to this clonotype: This may arise from a read error, as a much more abundant clone is one base away. This sequence joins TRBV4-2 and TRBJ2-6; tentatively, D is TRBD1 (6 bases). CDR3 length: 15 amino acids. Per germline, CDR1 LGHNA and CDR2 YNFKEQ. The CDR3 bases are TGTGCCAGCAGCCTTACAGGGTCCGGGGCCAACGTCCTGGCTTTC. It encodes CASSLTGSGANVLAF.

This clonotype has at least ten counts. The chain couples TRBV5-5 to TRBJ2-5, with D perhaps TRBD2 (5 bases). The germline V and J ends were trimmed by 4 bases and 1 base, with 11 bases remaining between them. Germline CDR1 SGHKS, CDR2 YYEKEE (reference sequence). This CDR3 contains 14 residues. CDR3 residues: CASSQRAGQETQYF. CDR3 bases: TGTGCCAGCAGCCAACGGGCGGGCCAAGAGACCCAGTACTTC.

This sequence joins TRBV10-3 and TRBJ2-3; TRBD1 aligns across 8 bases. This CDR3 is 18 amino acids long. J gave up 5 bases and V 0 bases, and 13 bases lay outside the gene matches. The germline CDR1 and CDR2 sequences are ENHRY and SYGVKD. CDR3 DNA: TGTGCCATCAGTGAGTCGGGCCTGGGGACAGGTTGTGGAGATACGCAGTATTTT. This codes for CAISESGLGTGCGDTQYF.

The CDR3 region has the DNA TGTGCCAGCAGCCCCCGGCCCGCTAACACCGGGGAGCTGTTTTTT. It encodes CASSPRPANTGELFF. The chain carries TRBV7-9 and TRBJ2-2; D is ambiguous. Germline V CDR1 and CDR2: SEHNR, FQNEAQ (reference sequence). V lost 5 bases and J lost 2, with 12 bases in between. This CDR3 contains 15 residues.